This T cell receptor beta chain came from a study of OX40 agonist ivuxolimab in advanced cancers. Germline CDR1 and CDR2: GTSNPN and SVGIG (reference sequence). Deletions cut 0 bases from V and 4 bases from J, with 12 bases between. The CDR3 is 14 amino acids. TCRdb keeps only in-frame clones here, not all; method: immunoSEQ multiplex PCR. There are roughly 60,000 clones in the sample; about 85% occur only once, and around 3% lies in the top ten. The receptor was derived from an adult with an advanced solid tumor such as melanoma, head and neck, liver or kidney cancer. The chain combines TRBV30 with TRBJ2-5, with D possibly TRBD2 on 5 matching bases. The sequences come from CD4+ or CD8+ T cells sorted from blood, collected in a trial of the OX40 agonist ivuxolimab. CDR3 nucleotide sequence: TGTGCCTGGAGTGTAGGGCTTGGAGGAGAGACCCAGTACTTC. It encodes CAWSVGLGGETQYF.